This TCR beta chain is from a study of early T cells in non-severe SARS-CoV-2 infection. The overall study: The input, bulk RNA from unsorted whole blood, was sequenced, and chains were unpaired. Overall study results and limits: A preference for anti-spike CD8 responses marked VDJdb matching, which missed private and CD4 specificities.

Unique molecular identifiers tagged individual cDNA molecules. TCRdb ran MiXCR on the 5' RACE reads and lists one entry per CDR3 protein. The sample yields 30,000 to 35,000 distinct CDR3 sequences, more than 4.5% seen once. This clonotype showed up many times. The antigen remains undetermined. Looked up from germline, CDR1 is SEHNR and CDR2 is FQNEAQ (reference sequence). CDR3 length equals 14 residues. V was clipped by 10 bases and J by 6 bases, with 18 bases between them. This receptor was identified in an adult who was a healthcare worker with PCR-confirmed SARS-CoV-2 infection or an uninfected control (not recorded which). This chain links TRBV7-9 with TRBJ1-4; D perhaps matches TRBD1 (5 bases). Sequenced: whole blood. The CDR3 DNA sequence: TGTGCCATCACGCCGGGACGGACCGATGAAAAACTGTTTTTT. As protein: CAITPGRTDEKLFF.